This T cell receptor (beta chain) was observed in a study of blood T cells in healthy people across ages. General study findings and limits: Nothing was known about donor CMV status, and this possibly confounded expanded clonotype changes. Total diversity from one million sequenced T cells was likely underestimated.

A note on this clonotype: Its antigen remains unknown.

Primed by a sample-barcoded 5' primer and a J-beta primer mix, a second PCR proceeded for 7 to 11 cycles. Per sample, CDR3-containing paired-end reads numbered at least 2.5 million. A single record per CDR3 protein comes from TCRdb applying MiXCR to the 5' RACE reads. The sample shows around 580,000 distinct CDR3 sequences, 47% of them seen only once. The V gene's germline CDR1 is DFQATT and CDR2 SNEGSKA (reference sequence). Trimming left V 2 bases short and J 7 bases short, with 12 bases between. CDR3 length: 12 amino acids. The individuals who served as donors were healthy Caucasians living in Russia, aged about 6 to 95.

This TCR derives from a man aged 80 or over in good health. Sequences were obtained from blood. The gene calls are TRBV20-1 and TRBJ2-7; possible D gene TRBD1, 5 bases. The CDR3 coding sequence is TGCAGTGCTAGACCGGACACTGATGAGCAGTACTTC. It encodes CSARPDTDEQYF.